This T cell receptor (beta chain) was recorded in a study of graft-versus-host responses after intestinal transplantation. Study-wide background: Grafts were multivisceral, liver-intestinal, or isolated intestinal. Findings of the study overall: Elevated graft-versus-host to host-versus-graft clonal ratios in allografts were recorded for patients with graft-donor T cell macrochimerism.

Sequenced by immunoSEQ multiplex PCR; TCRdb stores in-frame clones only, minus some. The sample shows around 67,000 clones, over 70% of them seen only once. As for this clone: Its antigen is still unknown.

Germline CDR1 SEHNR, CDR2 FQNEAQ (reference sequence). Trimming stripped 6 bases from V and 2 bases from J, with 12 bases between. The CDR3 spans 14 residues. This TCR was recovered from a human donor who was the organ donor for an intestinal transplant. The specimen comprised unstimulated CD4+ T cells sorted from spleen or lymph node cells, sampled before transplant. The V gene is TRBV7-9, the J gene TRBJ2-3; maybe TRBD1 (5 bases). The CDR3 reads CASRGRGVTDTQYF. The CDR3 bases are TGTGCCAGCAGAGGAAGGGGCGTCACAGATACGCAGTATTTT.